These 25 T cell receptor beta chains were all obtained from the same sample, sequenced in a study of T cells in localized non-small cell lung cancer. Sequenced by immunoSEQ multiplex PCR; TCRdb stores in-frame clones only, minus some. The sample holds about 1,900 clones, more than 15% seen once. This sample comprised lung tumor tissue, obtained before any cancer treatment. These receptors originate from a man aged 35 to 69 with stage I lung adenocarcinoma.

The sample holds a few counts of this clone. The rearrangement uses TRBV19 and TRBJ2-1; 8 positions agree with TRBD2. Unmatched junction bases numbered 4, after V lost 1 base and J lost 5 bases. The CDR3 consists of 15 residues. CDR1 and CDR2 (germline): LNHDA, SQIVND (reference sequence). The CDR3 bases are TGTGCCAGTAGTATAGCCAGCGGGAGTAACAATGAGCAGTTCTTC. Protein sequence: CASSIASGSNNEQFF.

This clone was picked up a small number of times. This chain links TRBV11-3 with TRBJ2-7, with TRBD2 identical over 9 bases. This CDR3 contains 14 residues. Germline CDR1 SGHNT, CDR2 YENEEA. After removal of 5 bases from V and 7 bases from J, the junction contained 9 bases not matched to a gene. Written as DNA, the CDR3 is TGTGCCAGCAGCAAGACTAGCGGTACAGGGGAGCAGTACTTC. It codes for CASSKTSGTGEQYF. Combining the CDR3 with reference TRBV11-3 and TRBJ2-7 gives the whole variable domain EAGVVQSPRYKIIEKKQPVAFWCNPISGHNTLYWYLQNLGQGPELLIRYENEEAVDDSQLPKDRFSAERLKGVDSTLKIQPAELGDSAVYLCASSKTSGTGEQYFGPGTRLTVT.

This clone is labeled as medium-sized. V is TRBV4-1 and J is TRBJ2-5; 11 nucleotides align to TRBD2. Germline CDR1 reads MGHRA; CDR2 reads YSYEKL. V shed 1 base, J shed 3 bases, and the junction held 7 bases outside the gene matches. This CDR3 spans 17 amino acids. CDR3 sequence reads: CASSQGDLGLAEETQYF. As DNA, the CDR3 is TGCGCCAGCAGCCAAGGGGATCTGGGACTAGCGGAAGAGACCCAGTACTTC.

This clone was seen more than once but under ten times. The genes are TRBV6-8 and TRBJ2-7; 9 nucleotides line up with TRBD1. The CDR3 sequence is 15 residues long. The germline CDR1 and CDR2 sequences are MNHGY and SAAAGT. J was trimmed by 3 bases and V by 7 bases; bases with no gene match: 10. Here the CDR3 reads CASTQLDRGHYEQYF. The CDR3 DNA sequence: TGTGCCAGCACCCAACTGGACAGGGGCCACTACGAGCAGTACTTC.

By sample share, this clone is medium-sized. The chain is built from TRBV11-3 and TRBJ2-2, with D possibly being TRBD1 or TRBD2 (5 bases each). This CDR3 is 16 amino acids long. CDR1 and CDR2 (germline): SGHNT, YENEEA. V was trimmed by 3 bases and J by 1 base, leaving 12 bases between them. The CDR3 sequence is CASSLWGTMNTGELFF. Written as DNA, the CDR3 is TGTGCCAGCAGCTTGTGGGGGACGATGAACACCGGGGAGCTGTTTTTT. Complete variable domain (other parts from reference TRBV11-3 and TRBJ2-2): EAGVVQSPRYKIIEKKQPVAFWCNPISGHNTLYWYLQNLGQGPELLIRYENEEAVDDSQLPKDRFSAERLKGVDSTLKIQPAELGDSAVYLCASSLWGTMNTGELFFGEGSRLTVL.

The genes are TRBV18 and TRBJ2-3; D is unresolved. Per the germline V gene, CDR1 is KGHSH and CDR2 is LQKENI. There are 13 residues in the CDR3. V was shortened by 2 bases and J by 3 bases, with 6 bases between the two germline ends. CDR3 sequence reads: CASSPGGTDTQYF. The CDR3, as DNA: TGTGCCAGCTCACCAGGTGGGACAGATACGCAGTATTTT. The full variable domain, with the rest looked up from reference TRBV18 and TRBJ2-3, is NAGVMQNPRHLVRRRGQEARLRCSPMKGHSHVYWYRQLPEEGLKFMVYLQKENIIDESGMPKERFSAEFPKEGPSILRIQQVVRGDSAAYFCASSPGGTDTQYFGPGTRLTVL.

The chain is built from TRBV11-3 and TRBJ2-1, with 14 bases matching TRBD2. The CDR3 runs to 16 residues. Losses at the gene ends were 5 bases for V and 7 bases for J; bases not matched to a gene: 7. Germline CDR1 and CDR2: SGHNT and YENEEA. The CDR3, as DNA: TGTGCCAGCAGCCGGGGGACTAGCGGGAGTTTGAATGAGCAGTTCTTC. As protein: CASSRGTSGSLNEQFF.

This chain uses TRBV19 with TRBJ2-1, with TRBD2 identical over 11 bases. V lost 1 base and J lost 10; bases outside the gene matches: 0. Germline V gene sequence: CDR1 LNHDA, CDR2 SQIVND (reference sequence). The CDR3 loop spans 13 amino acids. The CDR3: CASSIASGREQFF. Here the CDR3 DNA reads TGTGCCAGTAGTATAGCTAGCGGGAGGGAGCAGTTCTTC.

Here the CDR3 DNA reads TGTGCCAGCAGTAATGAAATAGCTAACTATGGCTACACCTTC. Encoded protein: CASSNEIANYGYTF. This chain connects TRBV14 to TRBJ1-2; D not certain. The germline gives CDR1 SGHDN, CDR2 FVKESK. V was trimmed by 6 bases and J by 0 bases, leaving 11 bases between them. The CDR3 loop spans 14 amino acids.

The chain employs TRBV29-1 and TRBJ1-3; D ambiguous. The V gene's germline CDR1 is SQVTM and CDR2 ANQGSEA. The V end lost 3 bases, the J end lost 1 base, and 4 bases lay between the germline ends. The CDR3 runs to 12 residues. CDR3 nucleotides: TGCAGCGTTGATGGGTCTGGAAACACCATATATTTT. Translating it yields CSVDGSGNTIYF.

The CDR3, as DNA: TGTGCCACCAGCAGAGGACAGGGCCAAGAGACCCAGTACTTC. This gives the protein CATSRGQGQETQYF. This chain connects TRBV15 to TRBJ2-5, with 7 nucleotides matching TRBD1. Germline CDR1 and CDR2: LNHNV and YYDKDF (reference sequence). Losses at the gene ends were 1 base for V and 1 base for J; bases not matched to a gene: 0. The CDR3 sequence is 14 residues long.

This clone has a handful of counts. V usage is TRBV28 and J usage is TRBJ2-7, with 8 nucleotides matching TRBD1. J lost 2 bases, V lost 9 bases, and 12 bases had no gene match. The CDR3 extends over 15 amino acids. From germline, CDR1 is MDHEN and CDR2 SYDVKM. Written as DNA, the CDR3 is TGTGCCAGTCTTCCCACACAGGGGGAGGCCTACGAGCAGTACTTC. It encodes CASLPTQGEAYEQYF.

Relative to its sample, this clone is large. The gene calls are TRBV29-1 and TRBJ1-2; TRBD1 is a possible D gene (5 bases). Germline V gene data show CDR1 as SQVTM and CDR2 as ANQGSEA. CDR3 length equals 12 residues. Trimming cost V 4 bases and J 6 bases, with 12 bases left between them. The CDR3 nucleotides are TGCAGCGTTGGGGGCAGGAGGGATGGCTACACCTTC. Its translation: CSVGGRRDGYTF.

This clone was recorded a few times. The CDR3 DNA reads as TGTGCCAGCACCGGGACTAGCGGGGGTGCCTACGAGCAGTACTTC. It is translated as CASTGTSGGAYEQYF. This sequence joins TRBV6-8 and TRBJ2-7; 14 nucleotides match TRBD2. V lost 7 bases to trimming and J lost 2 bases; unmatched junction nucleotides: 4. Germline V lookup: CDR1 MNHGY, CDR2 SAAAGT. CDR3 length: 15 amino acids.

V usage is TRBV30 and J usage is TRBJ1-4; 7 bases agree with TRBD1. Germline CDR1 and CDR2: GTSNPN and SVGIG (reference sequence). The CDR3 length is 13 residues. Trimming at V came to 1 base and at J to 5 bases, leaving 1 base not matched to a gene. CDR3 in DNA: TGTGCCTGGAGTGAAGGGGGCAATGAAAAACTGTTTTTT. It yields the protein CAWSEGGNEKLFF.

The rearrangement uses TRBV19 and TRBJ1-1; no definite D call. V lost 3 bases and J 2 bases, leaving 7 bases between the germline ends. The CDR3 sequence is 13 residues long. Per germline, CDR1 LNHDA and CDR2 SQIVND (reference sequence). CDR3 DNA sequence: TGTGCCAGTAGTATCAGGATTAACACTGAAGCTTTCTTT. As protein: CASSIRINTEAFF.

In its sample, this clone is medium-sized. This chain connects TRBV6-8 to TRBJ2-1, with 14 bases fitting TRBD2. CDR1 is MNHGY and CDR2 is SAAAGT in the germline V gene. After removal of 6 bases from V and 4 bases from J, the junction contained 2 bases not matched to a gene. The CDR3 loop spans 15 amino acids. CDR3 coding DNA: TGTGCCAGCAGAGGACTAGCGGGGGGTTACAATGAGCAGTTCTTC. The encoded protein is CASRGLAGGYNEQFF.

This clone was recorded a few times. The chain has TRBV1 and TRBJ2-2; TRBD2 is taken as the D call from the table, unchecked against the DNA. TRBV1 is an annotated pseudogene. This CDR3 is 16 amino acids long. The CDR3 loop reads CASSQEGLGNTGELFF. In DNA, the CDR3 is TGCGCCAGCAGCCAGGAGGGACTAGGGAACACCGGGGAGCTGTTTTTT.

The chain carries TRBV19 and TRBJ2-1; D is uncertain. This CDR3 is built from 15 residues. The germline gives CDR1 LNHDA, CDR2 SQIVND (reference sequence). Trimming cost V 3 bases and J 3 bases, with 12 bases left between them. CDR3 DNA sequence: TGTGCCAGTAGTATTTCAGAAGAAGTCTACAATGAGCAGTTCTTC. The encoded protein is CASSISEEVYNEQFF.

This clone was recorded a few times. The chain carries TRBV6-8 and TRBJ1-6; D gene unclear. Germline CDR1 is MNHGY and CDR2 is SAAAGT. This CDR3 comprises 14 residues. CDR3 amino acids: CAAGQARYNSPLHF. The CDR3, as DNA: TGTGCTGCTGGGCAAGCCCGCTATAATTCACCCCTCCACTTT.

The chain uses TRBV6-8 and TRBJ1-1; a weak D match, TRBD1 (6 bases). Germline CDR1 reads MNHGY; CDR2 reads SAAAGT. This CDR3 comprises 12 residues. V was shortened by 5 bases and J by 9 bases, with 13 bases between the two germline ends. The CDR3, as DNA: TGTGCCAGCAGTGCGGAGGGGGGGAAAGCTTTCTTT. This translates into CASSAEGGKAFF.

This clone is medium-sized in the sample. The chain recombines TRBV11-3 with TRBJ2-5, with 7 bases fitting TRBD2. Unmatched junction bases numbered 2, after V lost 4 bases and J lost 0 bases. The CDR3 covers 14 residues. Germline V gene data show CDR1 as SGHNT and CDR2 as YENEEA. In DNA, the CDR3 is TGTGCCAGCAGCTCACTAGCGCACCAAGAGACCCAGTACTTC. Translation: CASSSLAHQETQYF.

This clone was counted a few times. This sequence joins TRBV28 and TRBJ2-7; 7 positions agree with TRBD1. V lost 5 bases and J lost 6; bases outside the gene matches: 13. This CDR3 has 15 residues. Germline-derived CDR1 and CDR2 are MDHEN and SYDVKM. CDR3 nucleotides: TGTGCCAGCAGTCCCCGGACAGGATTAGGGCGCGAGCAGTACTTC. It is translated as CASSPRTGLGREQYF.

The table lists this clone with a few counts. The chain has TRBV6-8 and TRBJ1-3; TRBD1 matches 8 bases. Germline loops: CDR1 MNHGY, CDR2 SAAAGT. CDR3 length: 16 residues. Germline trimming cut 5 bases from V and 0 bases from J; bases unmatched to any gene: 6. CDR3 sequence (DNA): TGTGCCAGCAGTAGGGACAGGCCCTTCTCTGGAAACACCATATATTTT. It specifies CASSRDRPFSGNTIYF.

By share, this clone ranks as large. V gene TRBV29-1 combines with J gene TRBJ1-1; perhaps TRBD1 as D (5 bases). There are 14 residues in the CDR3. The V end lost 4 bases, the J end lost 4 bases, and 16 bases lay between the germline ends. The germline gives CDR1 SQVTM, CDR2 ANQGSEA. CDR3 DNA: TGCAGCGTTGTGAGTCAGGGTATGGGCACTGAAGCTTTCTTT. Translation gives CSVVSQGMGTEAFF.